The source of this TCR beta chain is a study of response to subunit inactivated influenza vaccine. This clonotype was observed many times. MiXCR, run by TCRdb on the RT-PCR reads, gives a single entry per CDR3 protein. The table includes around 530,000 distinct CDR3 sequences, 12% detected once. Trimming removed 1 base at V and 4 bases at J, with 14 bases between. Germline values: CDR1 LGHDT, CDR2 YNNKEL (reference sequence). The CDR3 runs to 15 residues. This receptor was taken from a man aged 45-65 years who received an inactivated influenza vaccine. Here the sequenced sample was PBMCs from blood, taken on the day of vaccination. The V gene is TRBV3-1, the J gene TRBJ2-7; D might be TRBD1 (6 bases). CDR3 residues: CASSQGTGGMYEQYF. The CDR3 nucleotides are TGTGCCAGCAGCCAAGGAACTGGGGGCATGTACGAGCAGTACTTC.